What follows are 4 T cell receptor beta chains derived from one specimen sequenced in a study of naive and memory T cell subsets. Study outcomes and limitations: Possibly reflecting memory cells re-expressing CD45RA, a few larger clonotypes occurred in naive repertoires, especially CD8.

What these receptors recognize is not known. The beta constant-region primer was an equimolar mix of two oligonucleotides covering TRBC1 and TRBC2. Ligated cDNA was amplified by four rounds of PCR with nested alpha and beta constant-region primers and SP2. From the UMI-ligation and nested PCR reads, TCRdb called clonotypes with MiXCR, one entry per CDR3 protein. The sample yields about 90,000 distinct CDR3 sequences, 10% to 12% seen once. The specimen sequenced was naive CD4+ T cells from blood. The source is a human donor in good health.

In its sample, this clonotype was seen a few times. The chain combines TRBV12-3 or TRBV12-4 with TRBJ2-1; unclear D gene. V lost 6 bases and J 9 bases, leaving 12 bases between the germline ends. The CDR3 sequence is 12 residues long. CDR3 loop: CASSPDIGEQFF. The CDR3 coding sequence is TGTGCCAGCAGCCCGGATATAGGTGAGCAGTTCTTC.

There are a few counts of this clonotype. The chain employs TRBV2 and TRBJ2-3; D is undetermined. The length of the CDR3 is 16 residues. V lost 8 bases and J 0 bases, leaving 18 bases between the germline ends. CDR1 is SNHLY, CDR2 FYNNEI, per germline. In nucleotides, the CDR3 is TGTGCCAGCCCCCTTGACGAGACGGATAGCACAGATACGCAGTATTTT. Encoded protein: CASPLDETDSTDTQYF.

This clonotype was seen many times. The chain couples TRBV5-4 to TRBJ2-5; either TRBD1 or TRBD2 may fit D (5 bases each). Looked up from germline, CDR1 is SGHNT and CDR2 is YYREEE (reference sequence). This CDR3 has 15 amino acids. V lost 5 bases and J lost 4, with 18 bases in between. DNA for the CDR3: TGTGCCAGCAGGGGTAGTCGGGACCTTTTAGAGACCCAGTACTTC. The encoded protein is CASRGSRDLLETQYF. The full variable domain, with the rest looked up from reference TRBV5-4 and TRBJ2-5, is ETGVTQSPTHLIKTRGQQVTLRCSSQSGHNTVSWYQQALGQGPQFIFQYYREEENGRGNFPPRFSGLQFPNYSSELNVNALELDDSALYLCASRGSRDLLETQYFGPGTRLLVL.

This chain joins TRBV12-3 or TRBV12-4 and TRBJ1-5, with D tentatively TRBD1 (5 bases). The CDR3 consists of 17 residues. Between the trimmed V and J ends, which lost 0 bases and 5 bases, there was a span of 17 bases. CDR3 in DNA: TGTGCCAGCAGTTTAGCGCGGGGCTCGGAGATAGATCAGCCCCAGCATTTT. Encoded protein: CASSLARGSEIDQPQHF.